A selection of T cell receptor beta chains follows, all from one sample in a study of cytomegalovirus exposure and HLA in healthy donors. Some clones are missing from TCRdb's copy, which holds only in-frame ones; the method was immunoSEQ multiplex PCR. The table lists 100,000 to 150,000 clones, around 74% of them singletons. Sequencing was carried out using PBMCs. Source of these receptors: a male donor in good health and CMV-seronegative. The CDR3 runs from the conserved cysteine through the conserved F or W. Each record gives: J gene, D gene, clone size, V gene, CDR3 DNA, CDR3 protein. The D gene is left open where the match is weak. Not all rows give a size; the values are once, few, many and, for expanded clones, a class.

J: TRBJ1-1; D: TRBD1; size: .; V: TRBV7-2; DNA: TGTGCCAGCAGCTTAGGTACAGGGGCGGCTGAAGCTTTCTTT; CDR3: CASSLGTGAAEAFF
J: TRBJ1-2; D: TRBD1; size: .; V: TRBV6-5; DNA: TGTGCCAGCAGTTACTCGGACAGGGGGGATGGCTACACCTTC; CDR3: CASSYSDRGDGYTF
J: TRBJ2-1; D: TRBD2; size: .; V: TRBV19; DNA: TGTGCCAGTAGTACTTTCACTAGCGGGGGGGACAATGAGCAGTTCTTC; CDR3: CASSTFTSGGDNEQFF
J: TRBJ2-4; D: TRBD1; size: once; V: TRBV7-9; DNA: TGTGCCAGCAGCCTCGGGACAGGGAAAAACATTCAGTACTTC; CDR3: CASSLGTGKNIQYF
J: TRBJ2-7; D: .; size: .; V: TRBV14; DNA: TGTGCCAGCAGCCAGCCCTCAAGAGGTAATTACGAGCAGTACTTC; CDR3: CASSQPSRGNYEQYF
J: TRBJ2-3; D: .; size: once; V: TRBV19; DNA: TGTGCCAGTAGTATCGGGCAGGGCGCAGATACGCAGTATTTT; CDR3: CASSIGQGADTQYF
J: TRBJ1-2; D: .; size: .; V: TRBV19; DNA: TGTGCCAGTAGTATAGAACCGGTCAACTATGGCTACACCTTC; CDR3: CASSIEPVNYGYTF
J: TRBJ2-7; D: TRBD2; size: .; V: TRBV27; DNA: TGTGCCAGCAGTAGCGGGAGAGGGTATGAGCAATACTTC; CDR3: CASSSGRGYEQYF
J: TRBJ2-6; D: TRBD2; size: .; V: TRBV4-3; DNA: TGCGCCAGCAGCCAAGCGGTGCGGGGGGCGCATGGGGCCAACGTCCTGACTTTC; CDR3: CASSQAVRGAHGANVLTF
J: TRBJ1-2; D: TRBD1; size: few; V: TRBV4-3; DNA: TGCGCCAGCAGCCCAGGGACAGCAGTTAACTATGGCTACACCTTC; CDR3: CASSPGTAVNYGYTF
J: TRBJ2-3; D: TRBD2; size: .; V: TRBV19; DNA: TGTGCCAGTACCCTAGCGGGAGCCCCCACAGATACGCAGTATTTT; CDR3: CASTLAGAPTDTQYF
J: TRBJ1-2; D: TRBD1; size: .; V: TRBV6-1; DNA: TGTGCCAGCAGTTCCCGGGACAGGGGGGCGAAAGGCTACACCTTC; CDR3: CASSSRDRGAKGYTF
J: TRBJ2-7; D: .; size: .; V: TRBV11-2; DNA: TGTGCCAGCAGCCAACACGGGATCCTCCTCGAGCAGTACTTC; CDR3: CASSQHGILLEQYF
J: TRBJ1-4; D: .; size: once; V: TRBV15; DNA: TGTGCCACCAGCAGAGTGGCAGGGGCGAGTAATGAAAAACTGTTTTTT; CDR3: CATSRVAGASNEKLFF
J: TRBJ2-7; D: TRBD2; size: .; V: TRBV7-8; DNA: TGTGCCAGCAGCTTCCGCGGGACTAGCGGGAGGGCATCCGAGCAGTACTTC; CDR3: CASSFRGTSGRASEQYF
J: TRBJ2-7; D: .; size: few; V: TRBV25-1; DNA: TGTGCCAGCAGTGTTGCGGAAGGGGCCTACGAGCAGTACTTC; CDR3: CASSVAEGAYEQYF
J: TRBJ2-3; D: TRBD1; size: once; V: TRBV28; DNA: TGTGCCAGCAGTAAACGACAGGGGACAGATACGCAGTATTTT; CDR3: CASSKRQGTDTQYF
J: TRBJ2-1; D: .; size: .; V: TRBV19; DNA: TGTGCCAGTAGTATCGACAGGAGCTCCTACAATGAGCAGTTCTTC; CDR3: CASSIDRSSYNEQFF
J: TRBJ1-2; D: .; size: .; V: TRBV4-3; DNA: TGCGCCAGCAGCCAAGAGGGGCAGGGTATAGGCGGCTACGCCTTC; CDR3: CASSQEGQGIGGYAF
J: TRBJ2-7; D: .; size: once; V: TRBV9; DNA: TGTGCCAGCAGCGTAGGGGCAGGGGTTTCCTACGAGCAGTACTTC; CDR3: CASSVGAGVSYEQYF
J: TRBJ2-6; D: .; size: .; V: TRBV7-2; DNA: TGTGCCAGCAGCTTTCCCGGACCAGGGCGAACTGGGGCCAACGTCCTGACTTTC; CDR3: CASSFPGPGRTGANVLTF
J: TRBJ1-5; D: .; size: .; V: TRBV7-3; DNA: TGTGCCAGCAGCTTACGAGACAAAGGAGGACGTCAGCCCCAGCATTTT; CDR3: CASSLRDKGGRQPQHF
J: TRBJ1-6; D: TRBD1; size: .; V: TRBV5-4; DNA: TGTGCCAGCAGCTTACCTACAGGGGGCGAGTCACCCCTCCACTTT; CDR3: CASSLPTGGESPLHF
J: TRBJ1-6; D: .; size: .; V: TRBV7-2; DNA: TGTGCCAGCCGCCCCGATCGGGGTTTGAGTAATTCACCCCTCCACTTT; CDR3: CASRPDRGLSNSPLHF
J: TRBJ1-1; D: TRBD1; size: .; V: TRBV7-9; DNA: TGTGCCAGCAGCCCACGGACAGGGGCCCTTACTGAAGCTTTCTTT; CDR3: CASSPRTGALTEAFF
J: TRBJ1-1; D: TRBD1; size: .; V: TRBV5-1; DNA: TGCGCCAGCAGCTTCACCGGGACAGCGAACACTGAAGCTTTCTTT; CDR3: CASSFTGTANTEAFF
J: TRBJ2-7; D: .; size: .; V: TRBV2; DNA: TGTGCCAGCAGTGACGCTCGGAGCCAAGCGAGGGAGCAGTACTTC; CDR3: CASSDARSQAREQYF
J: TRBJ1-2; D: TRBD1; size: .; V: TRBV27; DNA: TGTGCCAGCAGTTTATCGACAGGGATAGAGGGCTACACCTTC; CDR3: CASSLSTGIEGYTF
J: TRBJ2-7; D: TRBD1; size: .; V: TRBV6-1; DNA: TGTGCCAGCACCATGAGGGGGCAGAGCTCCTACGAGCAGTACTTC; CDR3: CASTMRGQSSYEQYF
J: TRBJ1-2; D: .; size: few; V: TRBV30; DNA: TGTGCCTGGATTACCCACCGGACTGAATATGGCTACACCTTC; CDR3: CAWITHRTEYGYTF
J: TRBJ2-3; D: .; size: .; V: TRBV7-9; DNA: TGTGCCAGCAGCCGAGATGCGGGTGCAGATACGCAGTATTTT; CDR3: CASSRDAGADTQYF
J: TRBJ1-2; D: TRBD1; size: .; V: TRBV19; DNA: TGTGCCAGTAGTATAGGGAGACAGGGCAACTATGGCTACACCTTC; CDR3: CASSIGRQGNYGYTF
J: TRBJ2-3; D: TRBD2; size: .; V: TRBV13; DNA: TGTGCCAGCAGCTTAGAGTCCCTAGCGGTTCCCCCCGTCAGTGGGGGTAACCTCACAGATACGCAGTATTTT; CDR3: CASSLESLAVPPVSGGNLTDTQYF
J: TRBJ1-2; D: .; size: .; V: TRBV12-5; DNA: TGTGCTAGTGGTCGTTCGAACTATGGCTACACCTTC; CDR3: CASGRSNYGYTF
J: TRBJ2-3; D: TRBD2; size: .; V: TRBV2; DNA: TGTGCCAGCAGTGGTTTACGGGGGGGCGCCACAGATACGCAGTATTTT; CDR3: CASSGLRGGATDTQYF
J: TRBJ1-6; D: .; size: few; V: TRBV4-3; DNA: TGCGCCAGCAGCCAAGATGCGGGGGTGGGCTCACCCCTCCACTTT; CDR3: CASSQDAGVGSPLHF
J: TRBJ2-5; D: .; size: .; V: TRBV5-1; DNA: TGCGCCAGCAGCTTGGCCCTGACGGCGGGGGAGACCCAGTACTTC; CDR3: CASSLALTAGETQYF
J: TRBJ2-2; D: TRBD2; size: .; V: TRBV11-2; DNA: TGTGCCAGCAGCTTAGCTTGGACTAGCACCGGGGAGCTGTTTTTT; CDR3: CASSLAWTSTGELFF
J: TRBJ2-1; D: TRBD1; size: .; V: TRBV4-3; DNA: TGCGCCAGCAGCCAAGAGACAGGGGGTTTTGGTGAGCAGTTCTTC; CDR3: CASSQETGGFGEQFF
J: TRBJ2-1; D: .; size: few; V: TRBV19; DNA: TGTGCCAGTAATCTAGCGACCTCCTACAATGAGCAGTTCTTC; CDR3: CASNLATSYNEQFF
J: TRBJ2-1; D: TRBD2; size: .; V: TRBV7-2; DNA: TGTGCCAGCAGCTGGGGCTCTATGGGGGGGGAGGTTGAGCAGTTCTTC; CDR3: CASSWGSMGGEVEQFF
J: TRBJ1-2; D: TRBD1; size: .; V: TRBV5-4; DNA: TGTGCCAGCAGCTGGGAACAGGGGGCCGCTAACTATGGCTACACCTTC; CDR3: CASSWEQGAANYGYTF
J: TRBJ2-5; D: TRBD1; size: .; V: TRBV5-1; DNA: TGCGCCAGCAGCCCCGGGACAGTAAGTTACCAAGAGACCCAGTACTTC; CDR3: CASSPGTVSYQETQYF
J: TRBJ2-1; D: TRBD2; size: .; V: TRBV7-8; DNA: TGTGCCAGCAGCTTAGGCCTAGCGGCAACAGGCAATGAGCAGTTCTTC; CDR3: CASSLGLAATGNEQFF
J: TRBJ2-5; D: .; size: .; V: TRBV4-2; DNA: TGTGCCAGCAGCCAAGTAGAGGGAGCCCCACCAAAGACCCAGTACTTC; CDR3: CASSQVEGAPPKTQYF
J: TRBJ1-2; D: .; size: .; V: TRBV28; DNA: TGTGCCAGCAGTTTTGGCCGGGGGAAGGGCTACACCTTC; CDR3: CASSFGRGKGYTF
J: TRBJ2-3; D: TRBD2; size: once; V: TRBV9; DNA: TGTGCCAGCAGCGTAGGAGGAGCGGGGGCGGGGAATACGCAGTATTTT; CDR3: CASSVGGAGAGNTQYF
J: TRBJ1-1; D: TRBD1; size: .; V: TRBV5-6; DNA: TGTGCCAGCAGCTTGGTCTGGACAGGGCTTGAAGCTTTCTTT; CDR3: CASSLVWTGLEAFF
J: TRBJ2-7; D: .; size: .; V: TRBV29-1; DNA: TGCAGCGTTGTTAGGGGTTTAGGCTACGAGCAGTACTTC; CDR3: CSVVRGLGYEQYF
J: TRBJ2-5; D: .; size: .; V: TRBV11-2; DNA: TGTGCCAGCAGCTTAGGGTCTAGCCAAGAGACCCAGTACTTC; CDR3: CASSLGSSQETQYF
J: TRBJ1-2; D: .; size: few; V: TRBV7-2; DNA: TGTGCCAGCAGCTTAGGATTGGCTTACGCAACGCCCTATGGCTACACCTTC; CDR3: CASSLGLAYATPYGYTF
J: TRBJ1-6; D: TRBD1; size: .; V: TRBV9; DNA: TGTGCCAGCAGCGAGGGGACAGGGGAACGTCGGGCCCCCCTCCACTTT; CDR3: CASSEGTGERRAPLHF
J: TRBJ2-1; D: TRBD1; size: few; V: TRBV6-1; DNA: TGTGCCAGCAGTGACTTACACGGGACAGGGGCTTACAATGAGCAGTTCTTC; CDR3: CASSDLHGTGAYNEQFF
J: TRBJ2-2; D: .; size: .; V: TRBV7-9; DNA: TGTGCCAGCAGCTTAGCGAAGCCGGGACACCTGAACACCGGGGAGCTGTTTTTT; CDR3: CASSLAKPGHLNTGELFF